Included here is one T cell receptor (beta chain) sequence, with context. This record comes from a study of cytomegalovirus exposure and HLA in healthy donors. The primer mix had 60 Vbeta and 13 Jbeta primers. TCRdb keeps only in-frame clones here, not all; method: immunoSEQ multiplex PCR. Of some 94,000 clones in the sample, approximately 71% were seen once. The CDR3 is 13 residues long. Germline assignment: CDR1 SGHRS and CDR2 YFSETQ. V lost 1 base and J 1 base, leaving 5 bases between the germline ends. Sample: PBMCs. The chain is built from TRBV5-1 and TRBJ2-5; no definite D call. The receptor's source is a man in his forties or fifties in good health and CMV-seronegative. In DNA, the CDR3 is TGCGCCAGCAGCTTGCCGTTCCAAGAGACCCAGTACTTC. This translates into CASSLPFQETQYF.